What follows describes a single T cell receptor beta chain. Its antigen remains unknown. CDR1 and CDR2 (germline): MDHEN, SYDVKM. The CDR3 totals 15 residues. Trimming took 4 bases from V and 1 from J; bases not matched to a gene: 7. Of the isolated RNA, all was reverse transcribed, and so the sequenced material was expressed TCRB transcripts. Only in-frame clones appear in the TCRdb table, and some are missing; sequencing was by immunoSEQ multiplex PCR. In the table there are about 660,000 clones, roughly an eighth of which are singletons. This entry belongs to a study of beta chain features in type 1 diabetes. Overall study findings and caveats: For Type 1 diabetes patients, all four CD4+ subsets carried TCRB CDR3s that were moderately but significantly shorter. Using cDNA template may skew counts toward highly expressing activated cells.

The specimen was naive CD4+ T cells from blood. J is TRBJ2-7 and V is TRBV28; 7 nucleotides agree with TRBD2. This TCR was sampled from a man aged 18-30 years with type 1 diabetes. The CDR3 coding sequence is TGTGCCAGCAGTTCTCGGGGGGTAGTATCCTACGAGCAGTACTTC. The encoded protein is CASSSRGVVSYEQYF.